What follows describes a single T cell receptor (beta chain). Antigen unknown. Only in-frame clones appear in the TCRdb table, and some are missing; sequencing was by immunoSEQ multiplex PCR. Of approximately 8,100 clones in the sample, 80% were seen once. This sample stems from a study of regulatory and conventional T cells in RAG deficiency. Notes on the study in general: Patient subsets had shorter CDR3s; Omenn Treg-Tconv overlap exceeded 80%.

Trimming took 10 bases from V and 0 from J, leaving 13 bases between them. The length of the CDR3 is 13 residues. The V gene's germline CDR1 is MNHEY and CDR2 SMNVEV (reference sequence). The sample was also reused in another study, on regulatory T cells. Turning to that study: Amplification used 52 TRBV primers and 13 TRBJ primers. Regulatory T cells showed the strongest V-J pair restriction and V/J gene skewing among patient repertoires.

This sequence was found in a human donor in good health. Sequencing input: CD8+ T cells sorted from blood. The rearrangement uses TRBV27 and TRBJ2-7; unclear D gene. In nucleotides, the CDR3 is TGTGCCACCAAGGGAACTTACTCCTACGAGCAGTACTTC. It encodes CATKGTYSYEQYF.